A selection of T cell receptor beta chains follows, all from one sample in a study of T cell changes during pregnancy in multiple sclerosis. The method was immunoSEQ multiplex PCR; TCRdb's version includes in-frame clones alone and lacks a portion of them. The table lists approximately 70,000 clones, under 95% of them singletons. Material: CD4+ T cells from peripheral blood mononuclear cells, obtained before pregnancy. Source of these receptors: a female donor with multiple sclerosis, enrolled in a pregnancy study. Each CDR3 is given with its conserved first and last residue. A D gene is named only where the DNA matches it firmly. Clone size is stated in some rows and not others, as once, few, many or a class when expanded.

d_call: TRBD1
clone_size: once
j_call: TRBJ2-7
v_call: TRBV29-1
cdr3_nt: TGCAGCGTGGGAGCCGGGACAGGGGTTTCCGCGTCGTACGAGCAGTACTTC
cdr3_aa: CSVGAGTGVSASYEQYF

d_call: -
clone_size: -
j_call: TRBJ1-1
v_call: TRBV19
cdr3_nt: TGTGCCAGTAGTGCCCCTTATGGGGTCTCTTCCCGGGGCACTGAAGCTTTCTTT
cdr3_aa: CASSAPYGVSSRGTEAFF

d_call: TRBD1
clone_size: -
j_call: TRBJ2-1
v_call: TRBV27
cdr3_nt: TGTGCCAGCAGTTCGATATGGGACAGGGAAGGAGGTGAGCAGTTCTTC
cdr3_aa: CASSSIWDREGGEQFF

d_call: TRBD2
clone_size: -
j_call: TRBJ2-1
v_call: TRBV5-1
cdr3_nt: TGCGCCAGCAGCTATGATGGGACTAGCGGGAGATATGAGCAGTTCTTC
cdr3_aa: CASSYDGTSGRYEQFF

d_call: -
clone_size: -
j_call: TRBJ1-5
v_call: TRBV19
cdr3_nt: TGTGCCAGTAGTATTAAGGGGGTTGAGCAGCCCCAGCATTTT
cdr3_aa: CASSIKGVEQPQHF

d_call: TRBD2
clone_size: -
j_call: TRBJ2-1
v_call: TRBV28
cdr3_nt: TGTGCCAGCCAAGGGACTAGCGGGAGTAATGAGCAGTTCTTC
cdr3_aa: CASQGTSGSNEQFF

d_call: -
clone_size: -
j_call: TRBJ2-7
v_call: TRBV28
cdr3_nt: TGTGCCAGCAGTTTTTCTGGGAGCCGCGAGCAGTACTTC
cdr3_aa: CASSFSGSREQYF

d_call: -
clone_size: once
j_call: TRBJ2-5
v_call: TRBV7-2
cdr3_nt: TGTGCCAGCAGCCGCGATCAGGGCCGGGAGACCCAGTACTTC
cdr3_aa: CASSRDQGRETQYF

d_call: -
clone_size: -
j_call: TRBJ2-1
v_call: TRBV27
cdr3_nt: TGTGCCAGCAGTTTAAGGACTACCTCCTCCTACAATGAGCAGTTCTTC
cdr3_aa: CASSLRTTSSYNEQFF

d_call: -
clone_size: -
j_call: TRBJ1-1
v_call: TRBV7-4
cdr3_nt: TGTGCCAGCAGCTCACCGGGGATATGCACTGAAGCTTTCTTT
cdr3_aa: CASSSPGICTEAFF

d_call: TRBD2
clone_size: -
j_call: TRBJ2-7
v_call: TRBV7-6
cdr3_nt: TGTGCCAGCAGCTTAGATATCGGGCCGGGTGCGAGCGGGAGAAAAAAGTACTTC
cdr3_aa: CASSLDIGPGASGRKKYF

d_call: TRBD2
clone_size: -
j_call: TRBJ2-7
v_call: TRBV7-2
cdr3_nt: TGTGCCAGCAGCTTAGGGCTAGCGGGAGTCGAGCAGTACTTC
cdr3_aa: CASSLGLAGVEQYF

d_call: -
clone_size: -
j_call: TRBJ2-1
v_call: TRBV5-6
cdr3_nt: TGTGCCAGCAGCTTGTTCGGGGGGCCCTTTAATGAGCAGTTCTTC
cdr3_aa: CASSLFGGPFNEQFF

d_call: TRBD1
clone_size: -
j_call: TRBJ1-6
v_call: TRBV30
cdr3_nt: TGTGCCTGGGGTTTCGGACAGGGGGGATTTTCACCCCTCCACTTT
cdr3_aa: CAWGFGQGGFSPLHF

d_call: -
clone_size: -
j_call: TRBJ1-2
v_call: TRBV6-5
cdr3_nt: TGTGCCAGCAGCGTACAGCTAAACTATGGCTACACCTTC
cdr3_aa: CASSVQLNYGYTF

d_call: TRBD1
clone_size: once
j_call: TRBJ1-4
v_call: TRBV7-8
cdr3_nt: TGTGCCAGCAGCTTAGTTCGTCAGGGGGTTGCTGCGGATAATGAAAAACTGTTTTTT
cdr3_aa: CASSLVRQGVAADNEKLFF

d_call: TRBD2
clone_size: -
j_call: TRBJ2-1
v_call: TRBV5-1
cdr3_nt: TGCGCCAGCAGCATAGCGGGAGGGAGGAGAAATGAGCAGTTCTTC
cdr3_aa: CASSIAGGRRNEQFF

d_call: -
clone_size: -
j_call: TRBJ2-7
v_call: TRBV18
cdr3_nt: TGTGCCAGCTCACTACGGGACGAGCAGTACTTC
cdr3_aa: CASSLRDEQYF

d_call: -
clone_size: few
j_call: TRBJ1-1
v_call: TRBV12-5
cdr3_nt: TGTGCTAGTGGTTTGTACCGGGGGACTGAAGCTTTCTTT
cdr3_aa: CASGLYRGTEAFF

d_call: TRBD2
clone_size: -
j_call: TRBJ2-3
v_call: TRBV6-1
cdr3_nt: TGTGCCAGCAGTGGTGGACTAGCGGCAGATACGCAGTATTTT
cdr3_aa: CASSGGLAADTQYF

d_call: -
clone_size: -
j_call: TRBJ2-7
v_call: TRBV2
cdr3_nt: TGTGCCAGCAGTGAACAGGGTCCATCCTACGAGCAGTACTTC
cdr3_aa: CASSEQGPSYEQYF

d_call: -
clone_size: -
j_call: TRBJ2-6
v_call: TRBV19
cdr3_nt: TGTGCCAGTAGTATGAAGCAGGCTGGGGCCAACGTCCTGACTTTC
cdr3_aa: CASSMKQAGANVLTF

d_call: TRBD1
clone_size: -
j_call: TRBJ1-6
v_call: TRBV7-9
cdr3_nt: TGTGCCAGCAGCTTTCAAACCCAGGGGGCCGGTTCACCCCTCCACTTT
cdr3_aa: CASSFQTQGAGSPLHF

d_call: -
clone_size: -
j_call: TRBJ2-7
v_call: TRBV7-8
cdr3_nt: TGTGCCAGCAGCTCCTGGACAGACTACCTCTCCTACGAGCAGTACTTC
cdr3_aa: CASSSWTDYLSYEQYF

d_call: TRBD2
clone_size: -
j_call: TRBJ2-5
v_call: TRBV30
cdr3_nt: TGTGCCTGGAGATCTAGCGGGGGACGAGAGACCCAGTACTTC
cdr3_aa: CAWRSSGGRETQYF

d_call: -
clone_size: -
j_call: TRBJ1-1
v_call: TRBV6-1
cdr3_nt: TGTGCCAGCAATGGGGCTTGGACTGAAGCTTTCTTT
cdr3_aa: CASNGAWTEAFF

d_call: TRBD2
clone_size: -
j_call: TRBJ2-2
v_call: TRBV6-5
cdr3_nt: TGTGCCAGCAGTTACTCAGGACTAGCTTTCGGGGAGCTGTTTTTT
cdr3_aa: CASSYSGLAFGELFF

d_call: TRBD2
clone_size: -
j_call: TRBJ2-3
v_call: TRBV19
cdr3_nt: TGTGCCAGTAGTAGGGGGGGGGACACAGATACGCAGTATTTT
cdr3_aa: CASSRGGDTDTQYF

d_call: TRBD1
clone_size: once
j_call: TRBJ1-4
v_call: TRBV19
cdr3_nt: TGTGCCAGTCGATCCCAGGGGGGTTTGGAGAAAACACTGTTTTTT
cdr3_aa: CASRSQGGLEKTLFF

d_call: -
clone_size: -
j_call: TRBJ1-5
v_call: TRBV9
cdr3_nt: TGTGCCAGCAGCGTTGAGGGGGATCAGCCCCAGCATTTT
cdr3_aa: CASSVEGDQPQHF

d_call: TRBD1
clone_size: -
j_call: TRBJ1-2
v_call: TRBV4-3
cdr3_nt: TGCGCCAGCAGCCAAGGAGTCGGGCAGGGGGAAGGCTACACCTTC
cdr3_aa: CASSQGVGQGEGYTF

d_call: -
clone_size: -
j_call: TRBJ1-4
v_call: TRBV5-1
cdr3_nt: TGCGCCAGCCAGCCAGGGGCGACTAATGAAAAACTGTTTTTT
cdr3_aa: CASQPGATNEKLFF

d_call: -
clone_size: once
j_call: TRBJ2-7
v_call: TRBV5-1
cdr3_nt: TGCGCCAGCAGCATCGATCGGCCAGGGTGGGACGAGCAGTACTTC
cdr3_aa: CASSIDRPGWDEQYF

d_call: -
clone_size: -
j_call: TRBJ2-1
v_call: TRBV14
cdr3_nt: TGTGCCAGCAGCCCGCCAAACTACTCCTACAATGAGCAGTTCTTC
cdr3_aa: CASSPPNYSYNEQFF

d_call: -
clone_size: -
j_call: TRBJ1-1
v_call: TRBV30
cdr3_nt: TGTGCCTGGACTCGGCGGGGGCGAGGCACTGAAGCTTTCTTT
cdr3_aa: CAWTRRGRGTEAFF

d_call: -
clone_size: -
j_call: TRBJ2-1
v_call: TRBV6-6
cdr3_nt: TGTGCCAGCAGTTACTCGATGAGCCGAGAGCAGTTCTTC
cdr3_aa: CASSYSMSREQFF

d_call: -
clone_size: -
j_call: TRBJ2-1
v_call: TRBV27
cdr3_nt: TGTGCCAGCAGTCACGAGGGTGGGTATCGGCAGTTCTTC
cdr3_aa: CASSHEGGYRQFF

d_call: -
clone_size: -
j_call: TRBJ2-7
v_call: TRBV18
cdr3_nt: TGTGCCAGCTCACCACCAGTGACTAGCTCCTACGAGCAGTACTTC
cdr3_aa: CASSPPVTSSYEQYF

d_call: -
clone_size: -
j_call: TRBJ2-5
v_call: TRBV29-1
cdr3_nt: TGCAGCGTTGAAATCCTAGTCGGAGAGACCCAGTACTTC
cdr3_aa: CSVEILVGETQYF

d_call: TRBD2
clone_size: -
j_call: TRBJ2-2
v_call: TRBV19
cdr3_nt: TGTGCCAGTAGTATACGTAGCGGGGGGGCCGGAACCGGGGAGCTGTTTTTT
cdr3_aa: CASSIRSGGAGTGELFF

d_call: -
clone_size: -
j_call: TRBJ2-1
v_call: TRBV6-6
cdr3_nt: TGTGCCAGCAGTTACGAGGGTGGAGATGAGCAGTTCTTC
cdr3_aa: CASSYEGGDEQFF

d_call: TRBD1
clone_size: once
j_call: TRBJ1-2
v_call: TRBV2
cdr3_nt: TGTGCCAGCAGTGACGTAGGGGACAGGTATTTCTATGGCTACACCTTC
cdr3_aa: CASSDVGDRYFYGYTF

d_call: -
clone_size: once
j_call: TRBJ2-1
v_call: TRBV14
cdr3_nt: TGTGCCAGCAGCCAAGTGGCGGGGCGAAAATACAATGAGCAGTTCTTC
cdr3_aa: CASSQVAGRKYNEQFF

d_call: TRBD1
clone_size: -
j_call: TRBJ2-7
v_call: TRBV28
cdr3_nt: TGTGCCAGCAGTTCCCCCGGACAGGCAGACGAGCAGTACTTC
cdr3_aa: CASSSPGQADEQYF

d_call: -
clone_size: -
j_call: TRBJ1-2
v_call: TRBV19
cdr3_nt: TGTGCCAGTAGTATAGGTGCGGGAGACAACCGCTATGGCTACACCTTC
cdr3_aa: CASSIGAGDNRYGYTF

d_call: -
clone_size: -
j_call: TRBJ2-7
v_call: TRBV2
cdr3_nt: TGTGCCAGTAAACTCCCAGGGTCCTACGAGCAGTACTTC
cdr3_aa: CASKLPGSYEQYF

d_call: -
clone_size: -
j_call: TRBJ2-5
v_call: TRBV6-5
cdr3_nt: TGTGCCAGCAGTATTACAGCTCAAGAGACCCAGTACTTC
cdr3_aa: CASSITAQETQYF

d_call: -
clone_size: once
j_call: TRBJ2-7
v_call: TRBV27
cdr3_nt: TGTGCCAGCAGTTTAGAACAGGGCGTCCGCGAGCAGTACTTC
cdr3_aa: CASSLEQGVREQYF

d_call: -
clone_size: -
j_call: TRBJ1-1
v_call: TRBV15
cdr3_nt: TGTGCCACCAGCAGAGGAGGACAGCCAAACACTGAAGCTTTCTTT
cdr3_aa: CATSRGGQPNTEAFF

d_call: -
clone_size: -
j_call: TRBJ2-1
v_call: TRBV5-1
cdr3_nt: TGCGCCAGCAGCTTGGGACAGGGAGGTTCCTACAATGAGCAGTTCTTC
cdr3_aa: CASSLGQGGSYNEQFF

d_call: -
clone_size: -
j_call: TRBJ1-6
v_call: TRBV6-5
cdr3_nt: TGTGCCAGCCGCGGAAGGTCCTATAATTCACCCCTCCACTTT
cdr3_aa: CASRGRSYNSPLHF